A single sample gave rise to the 30 T cell receptor beta chains below, sequenced in a study of shared clonotypes between healthy human individuals. Measured with immunoSEQ multiplex PCR; TCRdb has only the in-frame clones, and not every one. Of about 2,100,000 clones in the sample, about 92% were seen once. CD8 cells classed as naive were CD45RO-negative and positively selected for CCR7, excluding terminally differentiated effector memory CD45RA+ cells. The material sequenced was naive CD8+ T cells from PBMCs. The receptors originated from a man aged 18 to 29 in good health. Some clones in this sample may be carry-over from other donors' samples.

The V and J genes are TRBV19 and TRBJ1-3; D ambiguous. The germline CDR1 and CDR2 sequences are LNHDA and SQIVND (reference sequence). This CDR3 spans 12 amino acids. The V gene lost 7 bases and the J gene lost 0 bases, with 4 bases spanning the gap. DNA for the CDR3: TGTGCCAGTACACACTCTGGAAACACCATATATTTT. Translation: CASTHSGNTIYF. Drawing the rest from reference TRBV19 and TRBJ1-3, the complete variable domain is DGGITQSPKYLFRKEGQNVTLSCEQNLNHDAMYWYRQDPGQGLRLIYYSQIVNDFQKGDIAEGYSVSREKKESFPLTVTSAQKNPTAFYLCASTHSGNTIYFGEGSWLTVV.

CDR3 amino acids: CATSIDLSILSPRDTQYF. The CDR3 coding sequence is TGTGCCACCAGCATCGATCTTTCCATCCTATCCCCCAGGGATACGCAGTATTTT. V is TRBV15 and J is TRBJ2-3; D gene ambiguous. There are 18 residues in the CDR3. Germline assignment: CDR1 LNHNV and CDR2 YYDKDF (reference sequence). Trimming removed 4 bases from V and 6 bases from J, with 26 bases in between.

This clone was seen just once. The gene calls are TRBV28 and TRBJ2-7; 7 bases agree with TRBD2. The ends lost 5 bases at V and 4 bases at J; junction bases unmatched: 8. Germline CDR1 MDHEN, CDR2 SYDVKM. The CDR3 is 14 residues long. The CDR3 here is CASSPSGIVYEQYF. The DNA for the CDR3 is TGTGCCAGCAGTCCCAGCGGGATAGTTTACGAGCAGTACTTC.

About this clone: The sample carries other DNA sequences with the same CDR3. The CDR3 loop is CASRDSSYEQYF. The CDR3 region has the DNA TGTGCCAGCCGGGACAGCTCCTACGAGCAGTACTTC. The chain combines TRBV2 with TRBJ2-7; 7 bases are a match to TRBD1. Losses at the gene ends were 8 bases for V and 0 bases for J; bases not matched to a gene: 1. Germline V gene lookup returns CDR1 SNHLY and CDR2 FYNNEI. The CDR3 is 12 amino acids.

V usage is TRBV2 and J usage is TRBJ2-1; D gene unclear. Germline V gene data show CDR1 as SNHLY and CDR2 as FYNNEI. V was pared by 10 bases and J by 5 bases, with 15 bases between. CDR3 length: 13 amino acids. The CDR3 DNA sequence: TGTGCCACCCTTTCCCGACTCAACAATGAGCAGTTCTTC. It encodes CATLSRLNNEQFF.

J is TRBJ2-5 and V is TRBV27, with D perhaps matching TRBD1 (6 bases). The CDR3 covers 16 residues. The V gene lost 4 bases and the J gene lost 1 base, with 16 bases spanning the gap. Looked up from germline, CDR1 is MNHEY and CDR2 is SMNVEV (reference sequence). The CDR3 spells CASSSTGLRLQETQYF. CDR3 nucleotides: TGTGCCAGCAGTTCCACAGGGCTACGCCTCCAAGAGACCCAGTACTTC.

This clone was seen a handful of times. The chain has TRBV9 and TRBJ1-2, with D possibly TRBD1 on 5 matching bases. The V gene lost 4 bases and the J gene lost 5 bases, with 18 bases spanning the gap. Germline V lookup: CDR1 SGDLS, CDR2 YYNGEE. This CDR3 comprises 15 residues. This chain's CDR3 is CASSPSWAGWYGYTF. The DNA of the CDR3 is TGTGCCAGCAGCCCCTCTTGGGCAGGGTGGTATGGCTACACCTTC.

V usage is TRBV6-5 and J usage is TRBJ1-2; D not resolved. Germline V gene sequence: CDR1 MNHEY, CDR2 SVGAGI. V was clipped by 1 base and J by 0 bases, with 9 bases between them. This CDR3 comprises 15 residues. CDR3 amino acids: CASSYWVGSNYGYTF. CDR3 DNA sequence: TGTGCCAGCAGTTACTGGGTCGGCTCTAACTATGGCTACACCTTC.

The J gene is TRBJ2-7, the V gene TRBV6-6; 12 nucleotides agree with TRBD2. The J segment lost 2 bases and the V segment lost 5 bases, leaving 4 bases of the junction unmatched. The germline V gene encodes CDR1 MNHNY and CDR2 SVGAGI (reference sequence). This CDR3 has 15 residues. The CDR3 nucleotides read TGTGCCAGCAGTCCCCGGACTAGCGGGGCCTACGAGCAGTACTTC. Its protein product is CASSPRTSGAYEQYF.

The rearrangement links TRBV15 to TRBJ2-1; no definite D call. CDR3 length equals 13 residues. CDR1 and CDR2 from the germline V gene are LNHNV and YYDKDF (reference sequence). The V gene lost 6 bases and the J gene lost 8 bases, with 14 bases spanning the gap. The CDR3 here is CATRTPPRDEQFF. The DNA of the CDR3 is TGTGCCACCAGGACCCCCCCCCGGGATGAGCAGTTCTTC.

The chain links TRBV10-3 to TRBJ1-1, with D possibly TRBD1 on 5 matching bases. The V end lost 6 bases, the J end lost 7 bases, and 21 bases lay between the germline ends. This CDR3 has 15 amino acids. From germline, CDR1 is ENHRY and CDR2 SYGVKD. Here the CDR3 reads CAIRDIGSGRDEAFF. The DNA for the CDR3 is TGTGCCATCAGAGACATTGGGTCAGGGAGGGATGAAGCTTTCTTT.

The chain employs TRBV13 and TRBJ2-5, with D unresolved. CDR1 and CDR2 (germline): PRHDT, FYEKMQ (reference sequence). This CDR3 region has 14 residues. Trimming cost V 3 bases and J 4 bases, with 12 bases left between them. CDR3 sequence: CASSLAKNAETQYF. The CDR3 DNA is TGTGCCAGCAGCTTGGCCAAAAATGCAGAGACCCAGTACTTC.

This chain connects TRBV13 to TRBJ2-5; TRBD2 is a possible D gene (6 bases). From germline, CDR1 is PRHDT and CDR2 FYEKMQ (reference sequence). V lost 0 bases, J lost 5 bases, and 22 bases lay in between. The CDR3 length is 18 residues. CDR3 sequence (DNA): TGTGCCAGCAGCTTAGGCGCTGGTCCGGGGAAAGGGAGGGAGACCCAGTACTTC. It translates to CASSLGAGPGKGRETQYF.

The chain is built from TRBV28 and TRBJ2-7, with TRBD2 as a possible D gene (5 bases). Germline V gives CDR1 MDHEN, CDR2 SYDVKM. The CDR3 has 14 amino acids. V dropped 6 bases and J dropped 2 bases, with 14 bases sitting between them. Here the CDR3 DNA reads TGTGCCAGCAGCAAACCAGCGGTAGCCTACGAGCAGTACTTC. It is translated as CASSKPAVAYEQYF.

The count of this clone is one. J is TRBJ2-5 and V is TRBV28; D remains unclear. Germline CDR1 reads MDHEN; CDR2 reads SYDVKM. CDR3 size: 16 residues. Trimming took 2 bases from V and 3 from J, leaving 16 bases between them. In DNA, the CDR3 is TGTGCCAGCAGTTTAGGGCAAGGACCCCAGGAAGAGACCCAGTACTTC. This encodes CASSLGQGPQEETQYF. The full variable domain, in which reference TRBV28 and TRBJ2-5 provide the parts outside the CDR3, is DVKVTQSSRYLVKRTGEKVFLECVQDMDHENMFWYRQDPGLGLRLIYFSYDVKMKEKGDIPEGYSVSREKKERFSLILESASTNQTSMYLCASSLGQGPQEETQYFGPGTRLLVL.

This clone came up a few times. This CDR3 reads CASSLRGSTEAFF. CDR3 DNA sequence: TGTGCCAGCAGTCTAAGGGGGAGCACTGAAGCTTTCTTT. V is TRBV6-5 and J is TRBJ1-1; D is possibly TRBD1 (6 bases). The CDR3 has 13 amino acids. V lost 5 bases and J lost 4, with 11 bases in between. CDR1 MNHEY and CDR2 SVGAGI come from the germline V gene.

The chain combines TRBV27 with TRBJ2-7; 11 nucleotides match TRBD2. The CDR3 sequence is 17 residues long. V shed 0 bases and J 6 bases; nucleotides not matched to a gene: 10. Germline CDR1 reads MNHEY; CDR2 reads SMNVEV (reference sequence). The CDR3 nucleotides read TGTGCCAGCAGTTTATCGACTAGCGGGGACACCGGTGGCGAGCAGTACTTC. Translating gives CASSLSTSGDTGGEQYF.

This clone occurred once. The J gene is TRBJ1-5, the V gene TRBV18; the match to TRBD1 covers 8 bases. This CDR3 is built from 15 residues. The V gene's germline CDR1 is KGHSH and CDR2 LQKENI. Trimming removed 0 bases from V and 6 bases from J; junction bases left unmatched: 4. CDR3 nucleotide sequence: TGTGCCAGCTCACCACCGGAGACAGGGGCTCAGCCCCAGCATTTT. Protein sequence: CASSPPETGAQPQHF.

This rearrangement joins TRBV6-6 to TRBJ2-3, with D perhaps matching TRBD1 (5 bases). The V end lost 0 bases, the J end lost 2 bases, and 9 bases lay between the germline ends. The CDR3 totals 15 residues. The germline gives CDR1 MNHNY, CDR2 SVGAGI (reference sequence). For the CDR3, the DNA is TGTGCCAGCAGTTACTCGGCAGGGTACACAGATACGCAGTATTTT. The encoded protein is CASSYSAGYTDTQYF.

The J gene is TRBJ2-1, the V gene TRBV12-5; D is tentatively TRBD1 or TRBD2 (5 bases each). Between the trimmed V and J ends, which lost 1 base and 6 bases, there was a span of 7 bases. The germline gives CDR1 LGHNT, CDR2 FRNRAP. The CDR3 runs to 13 residues. CDR3 DNA sequence: TGTGCTAGTGGTTTGGGAGGGGCCAATGAGCAGTTCTTC. This encodes CASGLGGANEQFF.

This chain uses TRBV9 with TRBJ2-1, with TRBD2 as a possible D gene (5 bases). CDR3 length: 15 residues. Trimming removed 6 bases at V and 4 bases at J, with 17 bases between. CDR1 and CDR2 from the germline V gene are SGDLS and YYNGEE. CDR3 loop: CASTPGTRMYNEQFF. In DNA, the CDR3 is TGTGCCAGCACGCCGGGTACTAGAATGTACAATGAGCAGTTCTTC.

V gene TRBV7-8 combines with J gene TRBJ1-4, with D unclear. The CDR3 covers 14 residues. Deletions cut 5 bases from V and 7 bases from J, with 14 bases between. The germline V gene has CDR1 SGHVS and CDR2 FQNEAQ. CDR3: CASSQIIVGEKLFF. The CDR3 coding sequence is TGTGCCAGCAGCCAGATTATTGTGGGTGAAAAACTGTTTTTT.

The rearrangement joins TRBV7-9 to TRBJ1-4, with D perhaps matching TRBD1 (5 bases). The CDR3 is 13 residues long. Germline lookup yields CDR1 SEHNR and CDR2 FQNEAQ (reference sequence). V dropped 5 bases and J dropped 7 bases, with 11 bases sitting between them. CDR3 bases: TGTGCCAGCAGCGCGAGGGGTAGTGAAAAACTGTTTTTT. It codes for CASSARGSEKLFF.

The chain has TRBV9 and TRBJ1-2; D perhaps matches TRBD1 (6 bases). There are 17 residues in the CDR3. V was pared by 4 bases and J by 2 bases, with 21 bases between. The V gene's germline CDR1 is SGDLS and CDR2 YYNGEE. The CDR3 DNA follows: TGTGCCAGCAGCCCTAGAAGTAAAATAGGACAGAACTATGGCTACACCTTC. As protein: CASSPRSKIGQNYGYTF.

This sequence joins TRBV4-1 and TRBJ2-3; 8 bases are a match to TRBD1. CDR3 length equals 16 residues. Germline CDR1 is MGHRA and CDR2 is YSYEKL. Trimming took 4 bases from V and 5 from J; bases not matched to a gene: 11. The CDR3 protein is CASSRSSGGAKDTQYF. The CDR3 DNA is TGCGCCAGCAGCCGCTCCTCAGGGGGCGCGAAAGATACGCAGTATTTT.

On this clone itself: With a much larger clone just one base away, this may be a read error. Other DNA sequences in this sample translate to the same CDR3. The chain is built from TRBV5-6 and TRBJ2-3; the D is unclear. There are 13 residues in the CDR3. Trimming pared 0 bases from V and 1 base from J, leaving 3 bases between. Germline V gene data show CDR1 as SGHDT and CDR2 as YYEEEE. The CDR3 nucleotides read TGTGCCAGCAGCTTGGGGGGCACAGATACGCAGTATTTT. Protein sequence: CASSLGGTDTQYF.

The rearrangement links TRBV4-1 to TRBJ2-3; 7 bases fit TRBD1. V lost 2 bases and J lost 5; bases outside the gene matches: 13. The CDR3 is 17 residues long. Germline lookup yields CDR1 MGHRA and CDR2 YSYEKL. Here the CDR3 DNA reads TGCGCCAGCAGCCAACGAACCGGGACAGTGGTGGGAGATACGCAGTATTTT. Amino acids: CASSQRTGTVVGDTQYF.

V and J are TRBV28 and TRBJ2-5; D is possibly TRBD1 or TRBD2 (5 bases each). From germline, CDR1 is MDHEN and CDR2 SYDVKM. The CDR3 is 17 residues long. Trimming removed 6 bases from V and 1 base from J, with 21 bases in between. The CDR3 spells CASSFAEGEGPQETQYF. The CDR3 DNA reads as TGTGCCAGCAGCTTTGCCGAGGGTGAGGGGCCCCAAGAGACCCAGTACTTC.

This chain joins TRBV27 and TRBJ2-3, with a tentative D call TRBD2 (5 bases). V was clipped by 3 bases and J by 3 bases, with 16 bases between them. In germline, CDR1 is MNHEY, CDR2 SMNVEV (reference sequence). This CDR3 has 16 amino acids. CDR3 in DNA: TGTGCCAGCAGTTTGCCTACCGGGAATTTAACAGATACGCAGTATTTT. Translating it yields CASSLPTGNLTDTQYF.

The chain recombines TRBV29-1 with TRBJ2-7; no clear D gene. The germline V gene encodes CDR1 SQVTM and CDR2 ANQGSEA. V lost 5 bases to trimming and J lost 0 bases, with 11 bases between them. The CDR3 covers 13 residues. CDR3 in DNA: TGCAGCGTTCAAGGAGAGTACTCCTACGAGCAGTACTTC. Translating gives CSVQGEYSYEQYF.